A selection of T cell receptor beta chains follows, all from one sample in a study of persistence of HIV-infected CD4 T cells. Method: immunoSEQ multiplex PCR; TCRdb's copy keeps in-frame clones and lacks some. The sample consists of 50,000 or so clones, approximately 72% of them appearing once. The antigens for these receptors are not known. The sequencing here drew on CD4+ T cells sorted from PBMCs after roughly 18-hour stimulation, taken from a patient who received antiretroviral therapy. The receptors shown here come from an adult man with HIV who was CMV-seropositive. Each CDR3 is given with its conserved first and last residue. Fields, in order: V gene, clone size, CDR3 length, J gene, D gene, CDR3 DNA, CDR3 protein. A D gene is named only where the DNA matches it firmly. For some rows the clone size is stated as once, few or many, or as a class when expanded; others skip it.

v_call: TRBV6-5
clone_size: .
cdr3_length: 14
j_call: TRBJ1-1
d_call: .
cdr3_nt: TGTGCCAGCAGTTACTCGACCAGGGAGGCTGAAGCTTTCTTT
cdr3_aa: CASSYSTREAEAFF

v_call: TRBV7-3
clone_size: .
cdr3_length: 14
j_call: TRBJ2-5
d_call: TRBD2
cdr3_nt: TGTGCCAGCAGCTTAGGGGGGGACCAAGAGACCCAGTACTTC
cdr3_aa: CASSLGGDQETQYF

v_call: TRBV7-2
clone_size: .
cdr3_length: 15
j_call: TRBJ2-5
d_call: .
cdr3_nt: TGTGCCAGCAGCTTAGAGCTAGCGACCAAAGAGACCCAGTACTTC
cdr3_aa: CASSLELATKETQYF

v_call: TRBV30
clone_size: .
cdr3_length: 18
j_call: TRBJ2-2
d_call: TRBD1
cdr3_nt: TGTGCCTGGAGTAGAAGCAGGGGGCAAAGAGTTGGCACCGGGGAGCTGTTTTTT
cdr3_aa: CAWSRSRGQRVGTGELFF

v_call: TRBV27
clone_size: .
cdr3_length: 14
j_call: TRBJ2-7
d_call: TRBD1
cdr3_nt: TGTGCCAGCAGACTCGACAGGGGGCCGTACGAGCAGTACTTC
cdr3_aa: CASRLDRGPYEQYF

v_call: TRBV29-1
clone_size: .
cdr3_length: 14
j_call: TRBJ1-1
d_call: .
cdr3_nt: TGCAGCGTCTCGAGTCAGGTCTTGAACACTGAAGCTTTCTTT
cdr3_aa: CSVSSQVLNTEAFF

v_call: TRBV7-2
clone_size: .
cdr3_length: 15
j_call: TRBJ1-2
d_call: .
cdr3_nt: TGTGCCAGCAGCTTAGAGTTTCAGGGAGCCTATGGCTACACCTTC
cdr3_aa: CASSLEFQGAYGYTF

v_call: TRBV7-3
clone_size: .
cdr3_length: 13
j_call: TRBJ2-1
d_call: .
cdr3_nt: TGTGCCAGCAGCCTCCGATACGGGAATGAGCAGTTCTTC
cdr3_aa: CASSLRYGNEQFF

v_call: TRBV24-1
clone_size: .
cdr3_length: 13
j_call: TRBJ2-3
d_call: .
cdr3_nt: TGTGCCACCAGTGACCCGAGCACAGATACGCAGTATTTT
cdr3_aa: CATSDPSTDTQYF

v_call: TRBV6-5
clone_size: .
cdr3_length: 14
j_call: TRBJ1-6
d_call: TRBD1
cdr3_nt: TGTGCCAGCAACAACCGGGACAGGGGCTCACCCCTCCACTTT
cdr3_aa: CASNNRDRGSPLHF

v_call: TRBV10-3
clone_size: .
cdr3_length: 17
j_call: TRBJ2-7
d_call: TRBD2
cdr3_nt: TGTGCCACTCGGACTAGCGGGACCCTTTTGACATCCTACGAGCAGTACTTC
cdr3_aa: CATRTSGTLLTSYEQYF

v_call: TRBV7-6
clone_size: once
cdr3_length: 16
j_call: TRBJ2-1
d_call: .
cdr3_nt: TGTGCCAGCAGCTCCCCGAATTCAGAAACCGACAATGAGCAGTTCTTC
cdr3_aa: CASSSPNSETDNEQFF

v_call: TRBV7-6
clone_size: .
cdr3_length: 15
j_call: TRBJ1-6
d_call: TRBD1
cdr3_nt: TGTGCCAGCAGCTCCCGACAGGGTAATAATTCACCCCTCCACTTT
cdr3_aa: CASSSRQGNNSPLHF

v_call: TRBV4-1
clone_size: .
cdr3_length: 15
j_call: TRBJ2-1
d_call: .
cdr3_nt: TGCGCCAGCAGCTCCCGGAGGGGGGGCAGGAATGAGCAGTTCTTC
cdr3_aa: CASSSRRGGRNEQFF

v_call: TRBV11-2
clone_size: few
cdr3_length: 13
j_call: TRBJ1-4
d_call: .
cdr3_nt: TGTGCCAGCAGCTTAGTCCTGGATGAAAAACTGTTTTTT
cdr3_aa: CASSLVLDEKLFF

v_call: TRBV7-6
clone_size: .
cdr3_length: 13
j_call: TRBJ1-1
d_call: .
cdr3_nt: TGTGCCAGCAGCTTAGAGGTCTACACTGAAGCTTTCTTT
cdr3_aa: CASSLEVYTEAFF

v_call: TRBV11-2
clone_size: .
cdr3_length: 14
j_call: TRBJ1-4
d_call: .
cdr3_nt: TGTGCCAGCAGCTTAGGGAGTGACAGCTTAAAACTGTTTTTT
cdr3_aa: CASSLGSDSLKLFF

v_call: TRBV27
clone_size: medium-sized
cdr3_length: 18
j_call: TRBJ1-4
d_call: .
cdr3_nt: TGTGCCAGCAGTTTATATGGGGCAGGGTCGTTGGCTAATGAAAAACTGTTTTTT
cdr3_aa: CASSLYGAGSLANEKLFF

v_call: TRBV29-1
clone_size: .
cdr3_length: 12
j_call: TRBJ1-2
d_call: .
cdr3_nt: TGCAGCGTTGAAGATCAAGCCTATGGCTACACCTTC
cdr3_aa: CSVEDQAYGYTF

v_call: TRBV9
clone_size: few
cdr3_length: 15
j_call: TRBJ2-1
d_call: .
cdr3_nt: TGTGCCAGCAGCGTAGATGCTCCCTCCTACAATGAGCAGTTCTTC
cdr3_aa: CASSVDAPSYNEQFF

v_call: TRBV5-1
clone_size: .
cdr3_length: 11
j_call: TRBJ2-7
d_call: .
cdr3_nt: TGCGCCAGCAGGGCGTTATACGAGCAGTACTTC
cdr3_aa: CASRALYEQYF

v_call: TRBV23-1
clone_size: .
cdr3_length: 18
j_call: TRBJ2-7
d_call: TRBD1
cdr3_nt: TGCGCCAGCAGTCAATCGAGACAGGGGGCGAGGGTCTCCTACGAGCAGTACTTC
cdr3_aa: CASSQSRQGARVSYEQYF

v_call: TRBV4-1
clone_size: .
cdr3_length: 15
j_call: TRBJ2-2
d_call: .
cdr3_nt: TGCGCCAGCAGCCAAGACAGCTTAAACACCGGGGAGCTGTTTTTT
cdr3_aa: CASSQDSLNTGELFF

v_call: TRBV15
clone_size: .
cdr3_length: 17
j_call: TRBJ1-5
d_call: TRBD1
cdr3_nt: TGTGCCACCAGCAGAGGACCACCGGGACAGGCGGGGCAGCCCCAGCATTTT
cdr3_aa: CATSRGPPGQAGQPQHF

v_call: TRBV7-8
clone_size: .
cdr3_length: 15
j_call: TRBJ1-6
d_call: TRBD1
cdr3_nt: TGTGCCAGCAGCAAGACAGGGGTGGATAATTCACCCCTCCACTTT
cdr3_aa: CASSKTGVDNSPLHF

v_call: TRBV19
clone_size: .
cdr3_length: 14
j_call: TRBJ1-3
d_call: .
cdr3_nt: TGTGCCAGTAGAGCCGGGACGGCTGGAAACACCATATATTTT
cdr3_aa: CASRAGTAGNTIYF

v_call: TRBV4-3
clone_size: .
cdr3_length: 16
j_call: TRBJ1-5
d_call: .
cdr3_nt: TGCGCCAGCAGCCAATCCATCAAGGCAGTGAATCAGCCCCAGCATTTT
cdr3_aa: CASSQSIKAVNQPQHF

v_call: TRBV6-6
clone_size: .
cdr3_length: 16
j_call: TRBJ2-2
d_call: TRBD2
cdr3_nt: TGTGCCAGCAGTTACCCCGGTGTAGCGGGAACCGGGGAGCTGTTTTTT
cdr3_aa: CASSYPGVAGTGELFF

v_call: TRBV4-1
clone_size: .
cdr3_length: 13
j_call: TRBJ2-5
d_call: .
cdr3_nt: TGCGCCAGCAGCCAAGACCGGGAGACGACCCAGTACTTC
cdr3_aa: CASSQDRETTQYF

v_call: TRBV6-2/TRBV6-3
clone_size: few
cdr3_length: 17
j_call: TRBJ1-2
d_call: .
cdr3_nt: TGTGCCAGCAGTTCACCATACGGGGGATTCCAGGGAGTTGGCTACACCTTC
cdr3_aa: CASSSPYGGFQGVGYTF

v_call: TRBV29-1
clone_size: .
cdr3_length: 12
j_call: TRBJ1-4
d_call: TRBD1
cdr3_nt: TGCAGCGCCGGAGGGGACAGGGAAAAACTGTTTTTT
cdr3_aa: CSAGGDREKLFF

v_call: TRBV29-1
clone_size: .
cdr3_length: 14
j_call: TRBJ2-5
d_call: .
cdr3_nt: TGCAGCGTTGTCGGAGGGGGACGTGGGGAGACCCAGTACTTC
cdr3_aa: CSVVGGGRGETQYF

v_call: TRBV6-5
clone_size: .
cdr3_length: 16
j_call: TRBJ2-2
d_call: TRBD1
cdr3_nt: TGTGCCAGCAGTTCCCTAGGACAGGCCCGGGCCGGGGAGCTGTTTTTT
cdr3_aa: CASSSLGQARAGELFF

v_call: TRBV7-9
clone_size: .
cdr3_length: 17
j_call: TRBJ1-4
d_call: .
cdr3_nt: TGTGCCAGCAGCTTACTCCCCCCGGGCGGATTTAATGAAAAACTGTTTTTT
cdr3_aa: CASSLLPPGGFNEKLFF

v_call: TRBV6-6
clone_size: .
cdr3_length: 14
j_call: TRBJ1-1
d_call: TRBD1
cdr3_nt: TGTGCCAGCAGCCCGGGACAGGATTACACTGAAGCTTTCTTT
cdr3_aa: CASSPGQDYTEAFF

v_call: TRBV4-2
clone_size: .
cdr3_length: 15
j_call: TRBJ2-5
d_call: TRBD2
cdr3_nt: TGTGCCAGCAGCCCTCAGCGGGGGGCGGAAGAGACCCAGTACTTC
cdr3_aa: CASSPQRGAEETQYF

v_call: TRBV12-3/TRBV12-4
clone_size: .
cdr3_length: 13
j_call: TRBJ2-2
d_call: .
cdr3_nt: TGTGCCAGCCGGACTCCCCCAGCCGGGGAGCTGTTTTTT
cdr3_aa: CASRTPPAGELFF

v_call: TRBV2
clone_size: .
cdr3_length: 15
j_call: TRBJ2-7
d_call: TRBD1
cdr3_nt: TGTGCCAGCAGTGAAGGACAGGGCTCAACCTACGAGCAGTACTTC
cdr3_aa: CASSEGQGSTYEQYF

v_call: TRBV30
clone_size: .
cdr3_length: 15
j_call: TRBJ1-1
d_call: .
cdr3_nt: TGTGCCTGGAGGAAGAGACAGGCCCTGAACACTGAAGCTTTCTTT
cdr3_aa: CAWRKRQALNTEAFF

v_call: TRBV19
clone_size: .
cdr3_length: 13
j_call: TRBJ1-1
d_call: .
cdr3_nt: TGTGCCAGTAGCCAGGGACAGAACACTGAAGCTTTCTTT
cdr3_aa: CASSQGQNTEAFF

v_call: TRBV12-5
clone_size: .
cdr3_length: 16
j_call: TRBJ1-1
d_call: TRBD1
cdr3_nt: TGTGCTAGTGCTCCCGGACAGGGGTTTATGAACACTGAAGCTTTCTTT
cdr3_aa: CASAPGQGFMNTEAFF

v_call: TRBV4-1
clone_size: .
cdr3_length: 16
j_call: TRBJ2-7
d_call: TRBD2
cdr3_nt: TGCGCCAGCAGCCAAGAGGGCCTAGCGGAGTTCTACGAGCAGTACTTC
cdr3_aa: CASSQEGLAEFYEQYF

v_call: TRBV18
clone_size: once
cdr3_length: 15
j_call: TRBJ2-1
d_call: .
cdr3_nt: TGTGCCAGCTCACCACCGCTGGGGGAGGTTAATGAGCAGTTCTTC
cdr3_aa: CASSPPLGEVNEQFF

v_call: TRBV18
clone_size: medium-sized
cdr3_length: 13
j_call: TRBJ2-7
d_call: .
cdr3_nt: TGTGCCAGCTCACCGGGACCAACCTACGAGCAGTACTTC
cdr3_aa: CASSPGPTYEQYF

v_call: TRBV6-6
clone_size: .
cdr3_length: 16
j_call: TRBJ2-1
d_call: .
cdr3_nt: TGTGCCAGCACCGATTCCGGGACGGCTTCCTACAATGAGCAGTTCTTC
cdr3_aa: CASTDSGTASYNEQFF

v_call: TRBV30
clone_size: .
cdr3_length: 15
j_call: TRBJ2-2
d_call: TRBD1
cdr3_nt: TGTGCCTGGAGAAGGACAGGGTCATCACCCGGGGAGCTGTTTTTT
cdr3_aa: CAWRRTGSSPGELFF

v_call: TRBV6-1
clone_size: .
cdr3_length: 13
j_call: TRBJ1-2
d_call: .
cdr3_nt: TGTGCCAGCAGCCCCGGAAGTAGGGCAGTCTACACCTTC
cdr3_aa: CASSPGSRAVYTF

v_call: TRBV10-3
clone_size: .
cdr3_length: 15
j_call: TRBJ2-3
d_call: TRBD2
cdr3_nt: TGTGCCAGCACGGGGGAGCGGGGGCTCCCAGATACGCAGTATTTT
cdr3_aa: CASTGERGLPDTQYF

v_call: TRBV6-5
clone_size: .
cdr3_length: 15
j_call: TRBJ1-5
d_call: TRBD1
cdr3_nt: TGTGCCAGCACCTACGGACAGGGGAATAATCAGCCCCAGCATTTT
cdr3_aa: CASTYGQGNNQPQHF

v_call: TRBV5-4
clone_size: .
cdr3_length: 15
j_call: TRBJ2-3
d_call: .
cdr3_nt: TGTGCCAGCAGCTTGGAAGCAAAAAGTACAGATACGCAGTATTTT
cdr3_aa: CASSLEAKSTDTQYF

v_call: TRBV30
clone_size: .
cdr3_length: 14
j_call: TRBJ1-6
d_call: TRBD1
cdr3_nt: TGTGCCTGGAGTGCTGGGACAGAAGATTCACCCCTCCACTTT
cdr3_aa: CAWSAGTEDSPLHF

v_call: TRBV27
clone_size: .
cdr3_length: 14
j_call: TRBJ2-7
d_call: TRBD2
cdr3_nt: TGTGCCAGCAGGCGCCACGGGGGGTGTTACGAGCAGTACTTC
cdr3_aa: CASRRHGGCYEQYF

v_call: TRBV15
clone_size: .
cdr3_length: 14
j_call: TRBJ2-7
d_call: .
cdr3_nt: TGTGCCACCAGCGTAGGGATGACAGAATACGAGCAGTACTTC
cdr3_aa: CATSVGMTEYEQYF

v_call: TRBV5-1
clone_size: once
cdr3_length: 15
j_call: TRBJ2-7
d_call: TRBD2
cdr3_nt: TGCGCCAGCAGCTTGAAACTAGCGGGGCGGGACGAGCAGTACTTC
cdr3_aa: CASSLKLAGRDEQYF

v_call: TRBV7-2
clone_size: .
cdr3_length: 15
j_call: TRBJ2-5
d_call: TRBD2
cdr3_nt: TGTGCCAGCAGCTTCGAAGCGGGAGGGCGGGAGACCCAGTACTTC
cdr3_aa: CASSFEAGGRETQYF

v_call: TRBV29-1
clone_size: .
cdr3_length: 13
j_call: TRBJ1-5
d_call: .
cdr3_nt: TGCAGCGTTATGGCAGGGACGGATCAGCCCCAGCATTTT
cdr3_aa: CSVMAGTDQPQHF